Detailed here is one T cell receptor beta chain. Its antigen remains unidentified. Sequencing used immunoSEQ multiplex PCR; TCRdb keeps in-frame clones, though not all of them. The data hold tens of thousands of clones, with roughly 94% observed a single time. The germline V gene encodes CDR1 MNHEY and CDR2 SVGAGI. CDR3 length: 16 amino acids. With 0 bases removed from V and 2 bases from J, the gap between germline ends came to 13 bases. The data are from a study of graft-versus-host responses after intestinal transplantation. Whole-study context: Each recipient received anti-thymocyte globulin induction, then tacrolimus and steroids for about three years. Points from the study as a whole: Researchers found GvH clones in recipient marrow, and some showed up first in ileum or blood. In patients with graft-donor T cell macrochimerism, allograft graft-versus-host to host-versus-graft clonal ratios were high. Early post-transplant HvG declines showed an association with peak circulating GvH clone levels.

This chain uses TRBV6-5 with TRBJ2-5; TRBD2 is a possible D gene (6 bases). The sample consisted of unstimulated CD8+ T cells sorted from spleen or lymph node cells, taken before intestinal transplant. This TCR derives from a human donor who received an intestinal transplant. This CDR3 is CASSYSPSALQETQYF. The CDR3 DNA is TGTGCCAGCAGTTACTCCCCTAGCGCACTACAAGAGACCCAGTACTTC.